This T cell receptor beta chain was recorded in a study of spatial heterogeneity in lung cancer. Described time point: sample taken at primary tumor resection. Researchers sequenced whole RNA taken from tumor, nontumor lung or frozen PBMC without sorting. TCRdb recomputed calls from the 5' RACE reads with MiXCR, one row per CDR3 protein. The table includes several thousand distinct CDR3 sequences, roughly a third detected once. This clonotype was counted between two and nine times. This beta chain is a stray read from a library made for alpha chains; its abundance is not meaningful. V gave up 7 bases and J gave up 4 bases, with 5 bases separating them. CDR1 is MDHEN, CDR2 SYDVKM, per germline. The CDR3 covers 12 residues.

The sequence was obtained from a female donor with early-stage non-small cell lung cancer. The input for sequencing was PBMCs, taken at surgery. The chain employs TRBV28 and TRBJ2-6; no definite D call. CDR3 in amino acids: CASTAGANVLTF. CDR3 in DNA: TGTGCCAGCACGGCCGGGGCCAACGTCCTGACTTTC.